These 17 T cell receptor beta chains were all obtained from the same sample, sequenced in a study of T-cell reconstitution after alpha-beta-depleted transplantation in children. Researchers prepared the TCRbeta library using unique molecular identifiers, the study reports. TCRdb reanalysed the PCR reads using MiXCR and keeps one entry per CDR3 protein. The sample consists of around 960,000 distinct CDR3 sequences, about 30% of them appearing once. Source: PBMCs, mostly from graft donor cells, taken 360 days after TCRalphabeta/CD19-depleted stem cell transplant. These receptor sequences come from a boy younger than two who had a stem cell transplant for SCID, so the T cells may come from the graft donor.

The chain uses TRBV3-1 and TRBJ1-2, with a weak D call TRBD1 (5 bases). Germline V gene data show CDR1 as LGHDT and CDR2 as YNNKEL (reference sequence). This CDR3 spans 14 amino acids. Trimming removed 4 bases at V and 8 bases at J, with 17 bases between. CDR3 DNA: TGTGCCAGCAGCCCTAGGGGTGCCGCCTACGGCTACACCTTC. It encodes CASSPRGAAYGYTF.

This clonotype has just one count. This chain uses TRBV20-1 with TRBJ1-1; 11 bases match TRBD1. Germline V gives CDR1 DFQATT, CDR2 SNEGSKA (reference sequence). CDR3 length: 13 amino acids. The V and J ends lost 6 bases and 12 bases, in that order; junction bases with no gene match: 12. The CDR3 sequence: CSAETGTGGLPFF. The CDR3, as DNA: TGCAGTGCCGAAACCGGGACAGGGGGTCTACCTTTCTTT.

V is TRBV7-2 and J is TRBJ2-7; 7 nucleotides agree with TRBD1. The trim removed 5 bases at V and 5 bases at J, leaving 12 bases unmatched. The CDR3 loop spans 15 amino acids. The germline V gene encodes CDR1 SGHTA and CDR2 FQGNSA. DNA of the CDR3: TGTGCCAGCAGCACTATGGGGATGACAGGGAACGAGCAGTACTTC. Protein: CASSTMGMTGNEQYF.

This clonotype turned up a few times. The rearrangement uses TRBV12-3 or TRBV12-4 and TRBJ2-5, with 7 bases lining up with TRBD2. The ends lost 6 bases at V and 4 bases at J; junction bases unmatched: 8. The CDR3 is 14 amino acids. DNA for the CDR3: TGTGCCAGCAGGAAAGCTAGCGGATTAGAGACCCAGTACTTC. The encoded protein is CASRKASGLETQYF.

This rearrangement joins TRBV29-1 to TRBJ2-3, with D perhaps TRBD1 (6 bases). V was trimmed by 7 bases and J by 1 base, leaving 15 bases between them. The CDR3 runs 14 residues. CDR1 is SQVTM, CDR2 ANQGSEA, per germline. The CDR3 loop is CSAQSRGGTDTQYF. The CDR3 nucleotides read TGCAGCGCCCAGAGCAGGGGAGGCACAGATACGCAGTATTTT.

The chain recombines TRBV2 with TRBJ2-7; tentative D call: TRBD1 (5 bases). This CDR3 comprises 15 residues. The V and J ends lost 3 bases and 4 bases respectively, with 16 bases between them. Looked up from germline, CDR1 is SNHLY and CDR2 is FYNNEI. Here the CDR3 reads CASSEQGNRGYEQYF. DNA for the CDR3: TGTGCCAGCAGTGAGCAGGGTAATCGAGGTTACGAGCAGTACTTC.

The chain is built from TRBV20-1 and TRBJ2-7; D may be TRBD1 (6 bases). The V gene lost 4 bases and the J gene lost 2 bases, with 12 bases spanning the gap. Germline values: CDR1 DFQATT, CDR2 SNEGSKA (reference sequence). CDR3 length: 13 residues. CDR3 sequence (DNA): TGCAGTGCTACAGGGGACCCTACCTACGAGCAGTACTTC. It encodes CSATGDPTYEQYF.

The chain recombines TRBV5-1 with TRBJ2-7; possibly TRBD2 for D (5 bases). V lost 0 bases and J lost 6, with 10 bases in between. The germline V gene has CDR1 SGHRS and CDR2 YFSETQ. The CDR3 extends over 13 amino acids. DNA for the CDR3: TGCGCCAGCAGCTTGGCTGTCGAGGGCGAGCAGTACTTC. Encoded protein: CASSLAVEGEQYF.

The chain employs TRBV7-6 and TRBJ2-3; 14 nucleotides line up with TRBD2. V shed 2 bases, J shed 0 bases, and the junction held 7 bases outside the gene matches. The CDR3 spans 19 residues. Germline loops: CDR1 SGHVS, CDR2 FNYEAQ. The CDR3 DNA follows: TGTGCCAGCAGCTTACCCGTGACTAGCGGGGGGGCTAGCACAGATACGCAGTATTTT. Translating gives CASSLPVTSGGASTDTQYF.

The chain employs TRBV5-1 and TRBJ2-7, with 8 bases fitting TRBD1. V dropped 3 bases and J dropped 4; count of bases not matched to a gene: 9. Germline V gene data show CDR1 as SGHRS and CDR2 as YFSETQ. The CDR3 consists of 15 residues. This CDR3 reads CASSSGQGESYEQYF. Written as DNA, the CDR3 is TGCGCCAGCAGCTCCGGACAGGGTGAGAGTTACGAGCAGTACTTC.

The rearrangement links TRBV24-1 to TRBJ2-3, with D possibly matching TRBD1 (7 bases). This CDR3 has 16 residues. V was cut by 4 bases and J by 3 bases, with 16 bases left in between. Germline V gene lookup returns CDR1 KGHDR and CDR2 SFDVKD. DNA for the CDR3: TGTGCCACCAGTGACTTTGGAGGGGGCAGGACAGATACGCAGTATTTT. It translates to CATSDFGGGRTDTQYF.

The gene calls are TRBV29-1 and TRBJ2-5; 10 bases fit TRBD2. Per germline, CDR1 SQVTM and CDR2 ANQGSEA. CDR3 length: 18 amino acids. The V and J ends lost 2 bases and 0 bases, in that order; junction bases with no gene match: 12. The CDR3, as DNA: TGCAGCGTTGAAAGGGGTACTAGCGGGGCCAATTACCAAGAGACCCAGTACTTC. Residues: CSVERGTSGANYQETQYF.

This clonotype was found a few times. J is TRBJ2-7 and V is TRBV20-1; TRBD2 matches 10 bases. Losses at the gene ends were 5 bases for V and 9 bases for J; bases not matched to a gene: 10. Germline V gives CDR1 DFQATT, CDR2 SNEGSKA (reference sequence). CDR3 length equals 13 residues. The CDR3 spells CSADRLAGGWQYF. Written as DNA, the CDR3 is TGCAGTGCTGACCGTTTAGCGGGGGGATGGCAGTACTTC.

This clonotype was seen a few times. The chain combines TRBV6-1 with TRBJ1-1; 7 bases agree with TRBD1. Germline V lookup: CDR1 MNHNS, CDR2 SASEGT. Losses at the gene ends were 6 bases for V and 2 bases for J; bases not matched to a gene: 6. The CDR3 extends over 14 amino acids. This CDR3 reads CASRPGQRNTEAFF. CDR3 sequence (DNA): TGTGCCAGCAGACCGGGACAGAGAAACACTGAAGCTTTCTTT.

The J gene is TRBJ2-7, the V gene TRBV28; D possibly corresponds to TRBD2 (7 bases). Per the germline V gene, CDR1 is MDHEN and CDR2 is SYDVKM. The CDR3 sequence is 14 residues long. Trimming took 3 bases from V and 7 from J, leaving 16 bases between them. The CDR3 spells CASSFLGGRWEQYF. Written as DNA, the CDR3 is TGTGCCAGCAGTTTTCTCGGGGGGCGTTGGGAGCAGTACTTC.

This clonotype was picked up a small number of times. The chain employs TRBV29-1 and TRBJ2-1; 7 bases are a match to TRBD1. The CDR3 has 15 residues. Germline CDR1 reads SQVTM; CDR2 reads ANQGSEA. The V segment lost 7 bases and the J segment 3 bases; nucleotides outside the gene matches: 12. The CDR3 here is CSGTGQGVYYNEQFF. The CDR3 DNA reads TGCAGCGGCACAGGGCAGGGGGTCTACTACAATGAGCAGTTCTTC.

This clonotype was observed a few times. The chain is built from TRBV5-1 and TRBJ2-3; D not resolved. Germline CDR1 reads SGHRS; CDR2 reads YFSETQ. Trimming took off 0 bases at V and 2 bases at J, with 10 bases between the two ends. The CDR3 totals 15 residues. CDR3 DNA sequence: TGCGCCAGCAGCTTGGGCCACCTCACCACAGATACGCAGTATTTT. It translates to CASSLGHLTTDTQYF.